Here is one T cell receptor (beta chain) with its context. Its antigen is not identified. V trimming: 7 bases; J trimming: 7 bases; junction bases outside the gene matches: 13. This CDR3 is built from 15 residues. TCR beta cDNA libraries had unique molecular identifiers. T cells numbering about 0.95 to 10 million gave rise to roughly 0.5 million cDNA molecules. TCRdb reprocessed the PCR reads with MiXCR, giving one entry per CDR3 protein. The profile covers more than 450,000 distinct CDR3 sequences, with roughly two fifths appearing a single time and 1.5% to 2% taken by the ten largest. These data belong to a study of post-analysis software for immune sequencing data. Study-level information: There were relapsing-remitting, secondary progressive and progressive-relapsing multiple sclerosis among the disease courses included. Study-wide results and limits: Comparison of patients with controls showed five TRBV segments more frequent in patients, TRBV5-6, TRBV5-1 and TRBV20-1 among them. The F measure placed samples prepared in the same batch into strongly shared clusters.

This chain connects TRBV12-3 or TRBV12-4 to TRBJ2-1, with 7 nucleotides matching TRBD2. This TCR was sampled from a girl between 10 and 17 years old with multiple sclerosis. Sequenced: blood. In DNA form, the CDR3 reads TGTGCCAGCACCCGCGGGACTACCTGGAGAAATGAGCAGTTCTTC. Its translation: CASTRGTTWRNEQFF.